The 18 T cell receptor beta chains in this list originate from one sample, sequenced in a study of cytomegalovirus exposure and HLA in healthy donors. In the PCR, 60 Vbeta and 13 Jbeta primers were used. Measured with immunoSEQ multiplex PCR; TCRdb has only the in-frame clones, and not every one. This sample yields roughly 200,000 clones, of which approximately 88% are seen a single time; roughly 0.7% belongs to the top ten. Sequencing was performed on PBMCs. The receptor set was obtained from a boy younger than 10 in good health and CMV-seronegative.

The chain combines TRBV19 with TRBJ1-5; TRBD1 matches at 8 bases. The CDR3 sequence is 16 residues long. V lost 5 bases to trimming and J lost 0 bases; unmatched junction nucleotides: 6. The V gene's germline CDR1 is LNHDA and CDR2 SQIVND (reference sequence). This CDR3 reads CASSPDRGYSNQPQHF. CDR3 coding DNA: TGTGCCAGTAGTCCAGACAGGGGCTATAGCAATCAGCCCCAGCATTTT. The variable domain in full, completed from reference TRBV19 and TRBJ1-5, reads DGGITQSPKYLFRKEGQNVTLSCEQNLNHDAMYWYRQDPGQGLRLIYYSQIVNDFQKGDIAEGYSVSREKKESFPLTVTSAQKNPTAFYLCASSPDRGYSNQPQHFGDGTRLSIL.

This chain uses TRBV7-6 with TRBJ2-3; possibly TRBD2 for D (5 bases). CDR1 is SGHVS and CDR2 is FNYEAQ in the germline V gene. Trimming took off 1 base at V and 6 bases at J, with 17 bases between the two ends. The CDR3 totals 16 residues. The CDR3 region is CASSLDPAVTWDTQYF. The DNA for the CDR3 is TGTGCCAGCAGCTTAGATCCAGCGGTCACATGGGATACGCAGTATTTT.

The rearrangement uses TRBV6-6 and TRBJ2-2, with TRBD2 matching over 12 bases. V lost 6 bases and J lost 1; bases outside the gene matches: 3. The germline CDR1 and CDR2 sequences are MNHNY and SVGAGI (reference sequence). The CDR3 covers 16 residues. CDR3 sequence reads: CASSRTSGKNTGELFF. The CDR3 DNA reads TGTGCCAGCAGCCGGACTAGCGGGAAGAACACCGGGGAGCTGTTTTTT.

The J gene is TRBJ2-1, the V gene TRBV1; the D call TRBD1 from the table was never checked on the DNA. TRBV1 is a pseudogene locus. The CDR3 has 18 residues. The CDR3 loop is CTSSPSRTGADSYNEQFF. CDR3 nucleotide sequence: TGCACCAGCAGCCCTTCTAGGACAGGGGCGGACTCGTACAATGAGCAGTTCTTC.

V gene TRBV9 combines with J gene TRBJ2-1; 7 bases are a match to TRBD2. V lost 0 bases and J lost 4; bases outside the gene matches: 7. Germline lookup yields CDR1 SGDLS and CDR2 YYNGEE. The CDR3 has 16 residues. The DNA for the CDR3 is TGTGCCAGCAGCGTAGTTGACGGGGGGATATACAATGAGCAGTTCTTC. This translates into CASSVVDGGIYNEQFF.

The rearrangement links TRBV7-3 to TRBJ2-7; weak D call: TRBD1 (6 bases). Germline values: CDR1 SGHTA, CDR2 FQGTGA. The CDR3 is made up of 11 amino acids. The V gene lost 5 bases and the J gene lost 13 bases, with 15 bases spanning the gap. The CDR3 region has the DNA TGTGCCAGCAGCCTGGGGGCAGGATTTTACTTC. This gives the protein CASSLGAGFYF.

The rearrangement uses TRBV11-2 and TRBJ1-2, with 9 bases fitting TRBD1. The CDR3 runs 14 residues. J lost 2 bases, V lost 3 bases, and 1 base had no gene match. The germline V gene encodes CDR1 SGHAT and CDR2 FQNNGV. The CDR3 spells CASSFGQGNYGYTF. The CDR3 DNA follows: TGTGCCAGCAGCTTTGGACAGGGGAACTATGGCTACACCTTC.

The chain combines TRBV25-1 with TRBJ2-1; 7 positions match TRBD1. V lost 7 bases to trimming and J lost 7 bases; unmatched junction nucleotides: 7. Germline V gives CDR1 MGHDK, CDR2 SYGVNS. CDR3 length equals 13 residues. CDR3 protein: CASTPDRSNEQFF. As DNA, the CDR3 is TGTGCCAGCACCCCGGACAGGAGTAATGAGCAGTTCTTC.

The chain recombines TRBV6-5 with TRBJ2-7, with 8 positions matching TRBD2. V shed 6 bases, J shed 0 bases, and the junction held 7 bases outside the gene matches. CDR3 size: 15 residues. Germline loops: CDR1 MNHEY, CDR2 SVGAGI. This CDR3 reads CASRQLAVSSYEQYF. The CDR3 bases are TGTGCCAGCAGGCAACTAGCGGTAAGCTCCTACGAGCAGTACTTC.

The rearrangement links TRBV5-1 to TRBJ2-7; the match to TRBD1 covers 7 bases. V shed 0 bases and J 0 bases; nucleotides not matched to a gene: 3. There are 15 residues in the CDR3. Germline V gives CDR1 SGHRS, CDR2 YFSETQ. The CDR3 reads CASSLEAGGSYEQYF. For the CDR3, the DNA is TGCGCCAGCAGCTTGGAGGCAGGGGGCTCCTACGAGCAGTACTTC.

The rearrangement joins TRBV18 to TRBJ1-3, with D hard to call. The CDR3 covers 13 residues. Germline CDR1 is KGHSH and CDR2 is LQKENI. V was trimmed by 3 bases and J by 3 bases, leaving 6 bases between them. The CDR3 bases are TGTGCCAGCTCACCTGAACTTGGAAACACCATATATTTT. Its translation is CASSPELGNTIYF.

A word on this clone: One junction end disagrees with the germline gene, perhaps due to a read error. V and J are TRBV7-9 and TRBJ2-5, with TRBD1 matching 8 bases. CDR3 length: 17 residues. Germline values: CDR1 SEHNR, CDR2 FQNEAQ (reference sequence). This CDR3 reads CSSSSPDRGAWGETQYF. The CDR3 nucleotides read TGTTCCAGCAGCTCTCCTGACAGGGGCGCCTGGGGAGAGACCCAGTACTTC.

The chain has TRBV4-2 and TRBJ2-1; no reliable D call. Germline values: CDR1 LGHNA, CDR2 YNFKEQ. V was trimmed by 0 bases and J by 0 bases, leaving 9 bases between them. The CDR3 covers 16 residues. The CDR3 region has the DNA TGTGCCAGCAGCCAAGACTATCTTCTCTCCTACAATGAGCAGTTCTTC. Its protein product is CASSQDYLLSYNEQFF.

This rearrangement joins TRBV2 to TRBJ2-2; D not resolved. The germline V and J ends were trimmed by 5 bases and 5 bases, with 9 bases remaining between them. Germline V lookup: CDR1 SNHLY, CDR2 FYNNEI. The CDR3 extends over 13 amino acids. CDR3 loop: CASSQTGTGELFF. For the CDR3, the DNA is TGTGCCAGCAGTCAGACTGGGACCGGGGAGCTGTTTTTT. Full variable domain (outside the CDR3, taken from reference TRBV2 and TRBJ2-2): EPEVTQTPSHQVTQMGQEVILRCVPISNHLYFYWYRQILGQKVEFLVSFYNNEISEKSEIFDDQFSVERPDGSNFTLKIRSTKLEDSAMYFCASSQTGTGELFFGEGSRLTVL.

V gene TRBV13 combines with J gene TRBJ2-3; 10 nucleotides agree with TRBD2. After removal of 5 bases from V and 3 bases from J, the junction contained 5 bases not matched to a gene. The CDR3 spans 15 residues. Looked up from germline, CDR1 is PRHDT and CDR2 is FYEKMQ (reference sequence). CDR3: CASSPLAGKTDTQYF. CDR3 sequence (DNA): TGTGCCAGCAGCCCACTAGCGGGAAAGACAGATACGCAGTATTTT.

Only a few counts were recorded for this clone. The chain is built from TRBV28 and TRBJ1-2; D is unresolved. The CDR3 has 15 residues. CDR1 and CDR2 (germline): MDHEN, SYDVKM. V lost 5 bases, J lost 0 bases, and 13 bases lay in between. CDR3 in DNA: TGTGCCAGCAGTCGCCTATTTCTAGCTAACTATGGCTACACCTTC. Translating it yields CASSRLFLANYGYTF.

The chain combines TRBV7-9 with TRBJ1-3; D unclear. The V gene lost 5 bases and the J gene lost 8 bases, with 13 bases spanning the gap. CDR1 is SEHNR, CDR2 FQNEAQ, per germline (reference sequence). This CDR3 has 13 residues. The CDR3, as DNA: TGTGCCAGCAGCCAGGATCCTCTGGACACCATATATTTT. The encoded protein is CASSQDPLDTIYF.

The CDR3 spells CASSLREGPAFF. CDR3 sequence (DNA): TGTGCCAGTAGCTTAAGAGAGGGCCCAGCTTTCTTT. The J gene is TRBJ1-1, the V gene TRBV19, with D hard to call. The V gene lost 6 bases and the J gene lost 10 bases, with 15 bases spanning the gap. Germline V gene sequence: CDR1 LNHDA, CDR2 SQIVND (reference sequence). The CDR3 is made up of 12 amino acids.